Sequencing of this TCR beta chain was carried out in a study of blood T cell repertoires in COVID-19. On the study more broadly: COVID-19 samples collected from the United States, Italy and Spain covered acute and convalescent phases. Sources were T cells, B-cell-depleted T cells, or PBMCs; the material itself was cDNA or gDNA.

Germline V CDR1 and CDR2: LGHDT, YNNKEL (reference sequence). The V and J ends lost 4 bases and 1 base respectively, with 11 bases between them. This CDR3 comprises 15 residues. Under the authors' procedure: Nucleated cell number was recorded as an estimate derived from reference gene primer amplification. Sequencing used immunoSEQ multiplex PCR; TCRdb keeps in-frame clones, though not all of them. Clonal size and the V and J genes are those of that table, whereas D and trimming came from the DNA. In the table there are 200,000 to 250,000 clones, approximately 83% of which are singletons. The chain is built from TRBV3-1 (or the pseudogene TRBV3-2) and TRBJ1-5; D is possibly TRBD1 (5 bases). The clonotype comes from a woman aged 25 to 39 who had recovered from COVID-19. Specimen: peripheral blood. CDR3 amino acids: CASSLDGGSNQPQHF. CDR3 DNA sequence: TGTGCCAGCAGCCTCGACGGGGGGAGCAATCAGCCCCAGCATTTT.